This TCR beta chain is from a study of beta chain features in type 1 diabetes. As every portion of the isolated RNA was reverse transcribed, the sequencing read expressed TCRB transcripts. Only in-frame clones appear in the TCRdb table, and some are missing; sequencing was by immunoSEQ multiplex PCR. The table has 600,000 to 700,000 clones, over 10% seen once. Looked up from germline, CDR1 is MNHNS and CDR2 is SASEGT. The trim removed 11 bases at V and 2 bases at J, leaving 4 bases unmatched. CDR3 length equals 12 residues. Study outcomes and limitations: A moderate, significant TCRB CDR3 shortening appeared in type 1 diabetes across four CD4+ subsets.

As for this clone: Its antigen remains unidentified.

The TCR comes from a man aged 30 to 39 with type 1 diabetes. Sequenced input: naive CD4+ T cells from blood. V is TRBV6-1 and J is TRBJ2-3, with TRBD1 identical over 7 bases. The CDR3 reads CAVQGITDTQYF. CDR3 sequence (DNA): TGTGCCGTACAGGGGATCACAGATACGCAGTATTTT.